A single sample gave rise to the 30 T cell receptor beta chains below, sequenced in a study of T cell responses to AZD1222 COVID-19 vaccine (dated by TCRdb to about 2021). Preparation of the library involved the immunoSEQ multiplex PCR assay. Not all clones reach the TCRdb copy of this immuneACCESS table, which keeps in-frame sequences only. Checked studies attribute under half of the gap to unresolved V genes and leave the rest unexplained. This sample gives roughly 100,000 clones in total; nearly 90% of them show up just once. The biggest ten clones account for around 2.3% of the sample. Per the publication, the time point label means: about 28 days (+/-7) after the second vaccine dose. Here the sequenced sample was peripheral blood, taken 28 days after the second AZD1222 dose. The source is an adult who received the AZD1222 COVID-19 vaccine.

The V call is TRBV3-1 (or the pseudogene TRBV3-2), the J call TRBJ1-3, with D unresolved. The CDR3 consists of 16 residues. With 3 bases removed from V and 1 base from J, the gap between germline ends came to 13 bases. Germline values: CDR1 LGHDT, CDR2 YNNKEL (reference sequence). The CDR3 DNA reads TGTGCCAGCAGCCATTTAGGGAGAACTTCTGGAAACACCATATATTTT. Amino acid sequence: CASSHLGRTSGNTIYF.

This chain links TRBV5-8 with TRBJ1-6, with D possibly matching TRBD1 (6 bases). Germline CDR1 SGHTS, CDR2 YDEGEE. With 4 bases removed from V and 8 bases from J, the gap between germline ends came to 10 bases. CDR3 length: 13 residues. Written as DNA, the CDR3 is TGTGCCAGCAGCGCGACAGGAGATTCACCCCTCCACTTT. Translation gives CASSATGDSPLHF.

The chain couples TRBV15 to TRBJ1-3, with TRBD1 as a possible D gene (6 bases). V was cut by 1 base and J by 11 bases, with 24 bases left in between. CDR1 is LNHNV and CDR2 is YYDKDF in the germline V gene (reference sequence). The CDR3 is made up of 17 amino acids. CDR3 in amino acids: CATSRVAGQRSRNAIYF. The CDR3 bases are TGTGCCACCAGCAGAGTGGCTGGACAGCGCTCCAGGAACGCCATATATTTT.

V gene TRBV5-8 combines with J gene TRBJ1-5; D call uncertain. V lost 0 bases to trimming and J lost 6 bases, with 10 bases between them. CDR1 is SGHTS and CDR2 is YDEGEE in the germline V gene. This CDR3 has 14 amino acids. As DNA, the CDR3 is TGTGCCAGCAGCTTGGGGTACAGTACTCAGCCCCAGCATTTT. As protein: CASSLGYSTQPQHF. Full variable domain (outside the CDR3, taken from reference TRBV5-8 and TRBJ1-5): EAGVTQSPTHLIKTRGQQATLRCSPISGHTSVYWYQQALGLGLQFLLWYDEGEERNRGNFPPRFSGRQFPNYSSELNVNALELEDSALYLCASSLGYSTQPQHFGDGTRLSIL.

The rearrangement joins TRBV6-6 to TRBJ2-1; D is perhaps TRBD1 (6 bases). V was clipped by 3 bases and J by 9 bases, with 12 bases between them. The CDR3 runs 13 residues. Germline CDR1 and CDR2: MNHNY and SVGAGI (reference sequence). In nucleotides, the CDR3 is TGTGCCAGCAGTTATTCAAACAGGGCTGAGCAGTTCTTC. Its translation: CASSYSNRAEQFF.

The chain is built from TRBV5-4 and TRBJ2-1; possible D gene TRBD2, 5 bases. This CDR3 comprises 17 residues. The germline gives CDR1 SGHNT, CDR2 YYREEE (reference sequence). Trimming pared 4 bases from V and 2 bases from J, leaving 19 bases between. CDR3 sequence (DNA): TGTGCCAGCAGCCGAGGGATAGGGTCTGGGACCTACAATGAGCAGTTCTTC. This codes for CASSRGIGSGTYNEQFF.

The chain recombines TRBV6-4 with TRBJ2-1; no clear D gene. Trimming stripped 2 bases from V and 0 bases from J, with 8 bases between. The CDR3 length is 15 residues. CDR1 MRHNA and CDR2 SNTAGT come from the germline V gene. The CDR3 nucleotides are TGTGCCAGCAGTGACGGGCGAAGCTCCTACAATGAGCAGTTCTTC. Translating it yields CASSDGRSSYNEQFF.

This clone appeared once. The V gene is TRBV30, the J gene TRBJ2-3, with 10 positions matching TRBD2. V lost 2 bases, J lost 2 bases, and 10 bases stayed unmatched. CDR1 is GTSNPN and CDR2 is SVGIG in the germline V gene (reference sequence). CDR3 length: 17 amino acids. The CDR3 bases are TGTGCCTGGAGTCGAGCGGGAGGGGCCACAATCACAGATACGCAGTATTTT. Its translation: CAWSRAGGATITDTQYF.

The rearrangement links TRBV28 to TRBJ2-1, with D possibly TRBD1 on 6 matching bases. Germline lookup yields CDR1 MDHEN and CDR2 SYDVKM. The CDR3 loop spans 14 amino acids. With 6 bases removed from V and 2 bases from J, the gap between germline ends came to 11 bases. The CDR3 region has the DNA TGTGCCAGCAGACGACAGGCTACCTACAATGAGCAGTTCTTC. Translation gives CASRRQATYNEQFF.

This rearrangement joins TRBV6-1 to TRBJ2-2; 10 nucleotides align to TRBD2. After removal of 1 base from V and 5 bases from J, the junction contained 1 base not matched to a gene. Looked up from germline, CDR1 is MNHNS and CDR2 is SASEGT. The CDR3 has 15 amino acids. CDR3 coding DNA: TGTGCCAGCAGTGAAGAGACTAGCGGGACCGGGGAGCTGTTTTTT. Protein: CASSEETSGTGELFF.

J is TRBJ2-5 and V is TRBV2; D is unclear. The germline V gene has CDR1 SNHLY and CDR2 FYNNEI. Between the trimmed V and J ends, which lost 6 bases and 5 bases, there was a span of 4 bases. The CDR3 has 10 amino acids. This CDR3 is CASRTETQYF. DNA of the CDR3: TGTGCCAGCAGGACGGAGACCCAGTACTTC.

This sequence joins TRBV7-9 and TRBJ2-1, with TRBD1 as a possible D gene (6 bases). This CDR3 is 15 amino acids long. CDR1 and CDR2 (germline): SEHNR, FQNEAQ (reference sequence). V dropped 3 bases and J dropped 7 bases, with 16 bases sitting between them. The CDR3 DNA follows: TGTGCCAGCAGCTTTCCTCAGGGGCCTAGAAATGAGCAGTTCTTC. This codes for CASSFPQGPRNEQFF. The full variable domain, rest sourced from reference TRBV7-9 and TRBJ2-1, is DTGVSQNPRHKITKRGQNVTFRCDPISEHNRLYWYRQTLGQGPEFLTYFQNEAQLEKSRLLSDRFSAERPKGSFSTLEIQRTEQGDSAMYLCASSFPQGPRNEQFFGPGTRLTVL.

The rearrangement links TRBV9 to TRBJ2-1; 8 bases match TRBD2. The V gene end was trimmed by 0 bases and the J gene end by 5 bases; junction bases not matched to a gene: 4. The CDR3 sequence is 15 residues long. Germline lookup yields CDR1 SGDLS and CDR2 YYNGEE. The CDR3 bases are TGTGCCAGCAGCGTAGAAAGCGGGAGTAACAATGAGCAGTTCTTC. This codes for CASSVESGSNNEQFF.

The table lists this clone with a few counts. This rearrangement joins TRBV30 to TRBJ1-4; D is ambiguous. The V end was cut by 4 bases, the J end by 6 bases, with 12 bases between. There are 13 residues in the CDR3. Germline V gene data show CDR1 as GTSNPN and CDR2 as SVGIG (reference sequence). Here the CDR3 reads CAWKGDGDEKLFF. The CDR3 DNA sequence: TGTGCCTGGAAAGGTGACGGAGATGAAAAACTGTTTTTT. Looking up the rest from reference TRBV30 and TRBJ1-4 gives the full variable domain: SQTIHQWPATLVQPVGSPLSLECTVEGTSNPNLYWYRQAAGRGLQLLFYSVGIGQISSEVPQNLSASRPQDRQFILSSKKLLLSDSGFYLCAWKGDGDEKLFFGSGTQLSVL.

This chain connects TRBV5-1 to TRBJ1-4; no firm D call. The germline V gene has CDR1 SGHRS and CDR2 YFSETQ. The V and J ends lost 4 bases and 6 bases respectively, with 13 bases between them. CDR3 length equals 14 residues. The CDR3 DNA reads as TGCGCCAGCAGCCCGGACGGAGGTGATGAAAAACTGTTTTTT. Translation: CASSPDGGDEKLFF.

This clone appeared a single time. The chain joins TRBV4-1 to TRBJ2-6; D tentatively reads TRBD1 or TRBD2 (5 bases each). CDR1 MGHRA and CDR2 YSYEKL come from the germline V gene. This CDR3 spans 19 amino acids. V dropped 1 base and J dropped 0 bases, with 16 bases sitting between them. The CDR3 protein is CASSQVGVTGSSGANVLTF. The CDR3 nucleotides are TGCGCCAGCAGCCAAGTGGGGGTGACGGGAAGCTCTGGGGCCAACGTCCTGACTTTC.

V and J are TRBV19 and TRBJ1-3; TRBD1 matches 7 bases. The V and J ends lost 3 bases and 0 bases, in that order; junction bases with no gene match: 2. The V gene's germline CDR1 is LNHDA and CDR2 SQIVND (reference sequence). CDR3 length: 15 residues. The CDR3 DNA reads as TGTGCCAGTAGTATGGACAGGAGCTCTGGAAACACCATATATTTT. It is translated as CASSMDRSSGNTIYF.

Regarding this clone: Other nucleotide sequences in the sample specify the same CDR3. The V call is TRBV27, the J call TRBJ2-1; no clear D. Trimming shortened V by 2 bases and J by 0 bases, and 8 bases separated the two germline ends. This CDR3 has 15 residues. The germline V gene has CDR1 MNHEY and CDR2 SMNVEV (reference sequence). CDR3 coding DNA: TGTGCCAGCAGTTTAACAGCCTTCTCCTACAATGAGCAGTTCTTC. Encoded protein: CASSLTAFSYNEQFF.

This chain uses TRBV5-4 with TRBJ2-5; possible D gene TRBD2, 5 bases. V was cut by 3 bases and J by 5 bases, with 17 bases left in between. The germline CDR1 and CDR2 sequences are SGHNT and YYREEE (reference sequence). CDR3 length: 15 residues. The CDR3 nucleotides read TGTGCCAGCAGCTCAAACGGACTCCCGGGCGAGACCCAGTACTTC. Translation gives CASSSNGLPGETQYF.

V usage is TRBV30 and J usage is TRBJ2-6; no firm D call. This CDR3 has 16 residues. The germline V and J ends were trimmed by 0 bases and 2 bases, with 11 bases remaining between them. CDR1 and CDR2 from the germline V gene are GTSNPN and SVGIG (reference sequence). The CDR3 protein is CAWSVGGVPGANVLTF. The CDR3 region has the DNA TGTGCCTGGAGTGTAGGTGGGGTTCCTGGGGCCAACGTCCTGACTTTC.

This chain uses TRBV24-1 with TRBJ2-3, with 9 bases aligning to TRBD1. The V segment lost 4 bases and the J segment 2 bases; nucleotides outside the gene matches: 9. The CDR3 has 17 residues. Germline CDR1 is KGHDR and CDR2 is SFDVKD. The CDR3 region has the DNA TGTGCCACCAGTGAGGTCTCTACAGGGGGCCACACAGATACGCAGTATTTT. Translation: CATSEVSTGGHTDTQYF.

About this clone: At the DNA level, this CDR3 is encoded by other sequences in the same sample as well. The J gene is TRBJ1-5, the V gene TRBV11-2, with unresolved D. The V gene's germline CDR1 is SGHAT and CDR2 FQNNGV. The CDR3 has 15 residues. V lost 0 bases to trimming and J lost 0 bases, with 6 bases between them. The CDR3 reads CASSLEWDSNQPQHF. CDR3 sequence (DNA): TGTGCCAGCAGCTTAGAGTGGGATAGCAATCAGCCCCAGCATTTT.

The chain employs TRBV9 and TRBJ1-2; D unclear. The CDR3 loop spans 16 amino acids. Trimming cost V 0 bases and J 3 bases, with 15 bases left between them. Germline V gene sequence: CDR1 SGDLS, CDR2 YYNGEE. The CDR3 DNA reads TGTGCCAGCAGCGTAGAACTTAGGGCAGCGGACTATGGCTACACCTTC. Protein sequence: CASSVELRAADYGYTF.

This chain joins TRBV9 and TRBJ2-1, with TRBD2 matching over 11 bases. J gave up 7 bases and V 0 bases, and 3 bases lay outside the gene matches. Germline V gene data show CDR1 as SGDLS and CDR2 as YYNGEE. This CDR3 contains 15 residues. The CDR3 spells CASSVGLAGLNEQFF. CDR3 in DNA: TGTGCCAGCAGCGTAGGACTAGCGGGACTGAATGAGCAGTTCTTC.

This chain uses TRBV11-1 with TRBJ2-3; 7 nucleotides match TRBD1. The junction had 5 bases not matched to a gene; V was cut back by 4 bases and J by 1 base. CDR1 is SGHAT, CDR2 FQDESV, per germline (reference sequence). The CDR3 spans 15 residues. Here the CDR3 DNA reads TGTGCCAGCAGCTCCCGGGACAGCCGCACAGATACGCAGTATTTT. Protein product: CASSSRDSRTDTQYF.

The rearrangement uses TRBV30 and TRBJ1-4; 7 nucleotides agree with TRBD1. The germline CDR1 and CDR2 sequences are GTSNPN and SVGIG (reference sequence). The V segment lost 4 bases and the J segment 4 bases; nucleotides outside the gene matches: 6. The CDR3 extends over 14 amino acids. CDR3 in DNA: TGTGCCTGGAAAATGGACAGGCTTAATGAAAAACTGTTTTTT. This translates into CAWKMDRLNEKLFF.

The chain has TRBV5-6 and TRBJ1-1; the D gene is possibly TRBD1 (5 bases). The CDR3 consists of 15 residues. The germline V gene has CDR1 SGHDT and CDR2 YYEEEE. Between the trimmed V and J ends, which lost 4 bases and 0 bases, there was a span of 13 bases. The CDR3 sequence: CASSTLGVLNTEAFF. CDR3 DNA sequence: TGTGCCAGCAGCACCCTAGGGGTCCTGAACACTGAAGCTTTCTTT.

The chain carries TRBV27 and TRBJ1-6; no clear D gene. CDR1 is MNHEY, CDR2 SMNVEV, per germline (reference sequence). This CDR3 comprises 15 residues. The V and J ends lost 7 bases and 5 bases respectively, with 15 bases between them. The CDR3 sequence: CASTFGGRNNSPLHF. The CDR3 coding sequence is TGTGCCAGCACCTTTGGAGGACGGAATAATTCACCCCTCCACTTT.

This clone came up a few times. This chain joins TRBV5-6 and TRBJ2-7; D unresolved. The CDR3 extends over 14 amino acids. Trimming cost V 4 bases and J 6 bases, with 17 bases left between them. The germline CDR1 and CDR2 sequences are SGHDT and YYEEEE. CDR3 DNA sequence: TGTGCCAGCAGCCCAATTACGCCGTCTCGCGAGCAGTACTTC. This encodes CASSPITPSREQYF. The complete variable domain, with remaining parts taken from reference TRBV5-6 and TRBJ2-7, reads DAGVTQSPTHLIKTRGQQVTLRCSPKSGHDTVSWYQQALGQGPQFIFQYYEEEERQRGNFPDRFSGHQFPNYSSELNVNALLLGDSALYLCASSPITPSREQYFGPGTRLTVT.

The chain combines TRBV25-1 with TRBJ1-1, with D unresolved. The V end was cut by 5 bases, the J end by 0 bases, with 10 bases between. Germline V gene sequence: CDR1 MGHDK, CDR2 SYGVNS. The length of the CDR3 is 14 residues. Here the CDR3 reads CASSLLGMNTEAFF. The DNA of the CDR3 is TGTGCCAGCAGTCTCCTGGGTATGAACACTGAAGCTTTCTTT.